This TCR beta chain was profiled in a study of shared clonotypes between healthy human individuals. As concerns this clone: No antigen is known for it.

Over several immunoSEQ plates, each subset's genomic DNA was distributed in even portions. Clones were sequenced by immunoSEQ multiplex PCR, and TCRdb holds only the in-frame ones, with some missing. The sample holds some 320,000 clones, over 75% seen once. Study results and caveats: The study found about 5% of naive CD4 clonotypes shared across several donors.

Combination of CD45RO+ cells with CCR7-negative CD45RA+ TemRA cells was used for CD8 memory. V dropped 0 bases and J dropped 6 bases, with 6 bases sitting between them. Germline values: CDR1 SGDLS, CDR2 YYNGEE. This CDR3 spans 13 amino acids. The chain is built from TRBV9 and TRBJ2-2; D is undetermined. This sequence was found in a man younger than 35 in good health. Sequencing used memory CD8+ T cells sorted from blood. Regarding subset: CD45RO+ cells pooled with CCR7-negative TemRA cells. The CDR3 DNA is TGTGCCAGCAGCGTAGCGTCCGCCGGGGAGCTGTTTTTT. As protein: CASSVASAGELFF.